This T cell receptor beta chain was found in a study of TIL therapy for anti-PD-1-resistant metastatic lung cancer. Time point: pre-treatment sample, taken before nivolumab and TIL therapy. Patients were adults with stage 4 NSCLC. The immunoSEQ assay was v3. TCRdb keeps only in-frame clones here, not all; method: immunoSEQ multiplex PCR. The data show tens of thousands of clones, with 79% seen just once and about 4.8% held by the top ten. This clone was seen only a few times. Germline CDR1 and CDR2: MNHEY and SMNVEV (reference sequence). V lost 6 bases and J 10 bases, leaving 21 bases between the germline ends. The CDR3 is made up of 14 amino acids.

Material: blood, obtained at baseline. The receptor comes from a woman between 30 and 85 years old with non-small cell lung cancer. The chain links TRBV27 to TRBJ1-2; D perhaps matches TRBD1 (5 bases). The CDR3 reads CASSRQGESGVYTF. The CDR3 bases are TGTGCCAGCAGCCGCCAGGGAGAGTCCGGGGTCTACACCTTC.